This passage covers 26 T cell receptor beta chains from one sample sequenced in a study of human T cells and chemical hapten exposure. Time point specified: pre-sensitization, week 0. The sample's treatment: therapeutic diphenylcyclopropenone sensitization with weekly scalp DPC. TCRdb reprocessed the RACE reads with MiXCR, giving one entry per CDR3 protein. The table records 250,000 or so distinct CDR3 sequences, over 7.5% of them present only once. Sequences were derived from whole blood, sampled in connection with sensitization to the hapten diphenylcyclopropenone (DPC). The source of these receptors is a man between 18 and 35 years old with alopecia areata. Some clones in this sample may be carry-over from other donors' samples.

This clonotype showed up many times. In DNA form, the CDR3 reads TGTGCCAGCAGTTACGACAGGGGTAGAGATACGCAGTATTTT. As protein: CASSYDRGRDTQYF. The rearrangement uses TRBV6-6 and TRBJ2-3, with 8 bases that match TRBD1. The CDR3 has 14 amino acids. J gave up 5 bases and V 2 bases, and 3 bases lay outside the gene matches. CDR1 and CDR2 (germline): MNHNY, SVGAGI (reference sequence).

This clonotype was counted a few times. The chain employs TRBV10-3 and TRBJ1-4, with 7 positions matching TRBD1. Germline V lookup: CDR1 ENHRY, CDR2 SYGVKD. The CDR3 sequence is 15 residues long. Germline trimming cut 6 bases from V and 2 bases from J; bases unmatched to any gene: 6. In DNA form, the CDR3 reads TGTGCCATCAGCCTTAACAGGGGCACTAATGAAAAACTGTTTTTT. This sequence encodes CAISLNRGTNEKLFF.

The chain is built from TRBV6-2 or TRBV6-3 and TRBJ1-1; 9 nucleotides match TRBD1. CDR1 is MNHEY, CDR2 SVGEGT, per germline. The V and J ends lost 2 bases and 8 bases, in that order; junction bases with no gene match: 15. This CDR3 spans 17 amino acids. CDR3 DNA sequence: TGTGCCAGCAGTTACCCGGACAGGGGAGGATTTGTCACCGAAGCTTTCTTT. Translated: CASSYPDRGGFVTEAFF.

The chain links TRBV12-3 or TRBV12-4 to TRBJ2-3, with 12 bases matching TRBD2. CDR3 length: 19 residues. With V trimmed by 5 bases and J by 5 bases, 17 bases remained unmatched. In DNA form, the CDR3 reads TGTGCCAGCAGTGGACTAGGAATCGGACTAGCGGGGAAGGTAGATACGCAGTATTTT. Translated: CASSGLGIGLAGKVDTQYF.

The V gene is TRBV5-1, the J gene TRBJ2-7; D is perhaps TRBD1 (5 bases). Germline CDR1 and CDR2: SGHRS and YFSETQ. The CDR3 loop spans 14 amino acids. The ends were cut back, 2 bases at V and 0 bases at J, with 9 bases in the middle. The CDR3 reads CASSLQAPSYEQYF. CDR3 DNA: TGCGCCAGCAGCTTACAGGCTCCCTCCTACGAGCAGTACTTC.

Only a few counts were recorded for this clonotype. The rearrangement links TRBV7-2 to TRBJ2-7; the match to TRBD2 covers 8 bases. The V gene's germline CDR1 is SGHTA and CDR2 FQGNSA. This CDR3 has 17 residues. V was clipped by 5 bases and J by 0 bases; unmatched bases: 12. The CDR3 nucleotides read TGTGCCAGCAGCCGAAGGGCCCGACTAGCGAACTCCTACGAGCAGTACTTC. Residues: CASSRRARLANSYEQYF.

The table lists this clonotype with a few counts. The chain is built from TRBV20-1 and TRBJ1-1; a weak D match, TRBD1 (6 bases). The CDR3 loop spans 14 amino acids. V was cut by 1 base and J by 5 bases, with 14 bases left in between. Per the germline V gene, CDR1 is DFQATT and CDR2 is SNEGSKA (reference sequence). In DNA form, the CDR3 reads TGCAGTGCTAGAGCTCACAGGGTTGGAACTGAAGCTTTCTTT. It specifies CSARAHRVGTEAFF.

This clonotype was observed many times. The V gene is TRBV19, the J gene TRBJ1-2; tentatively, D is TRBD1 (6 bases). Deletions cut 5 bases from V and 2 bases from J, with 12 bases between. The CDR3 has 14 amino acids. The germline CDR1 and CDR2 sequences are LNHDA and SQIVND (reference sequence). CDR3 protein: CASSLSTGNYGYTF. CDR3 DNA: TGTGCCAGTAGTCTCTCGACAGGAAACTATGGCTACACCTTC.

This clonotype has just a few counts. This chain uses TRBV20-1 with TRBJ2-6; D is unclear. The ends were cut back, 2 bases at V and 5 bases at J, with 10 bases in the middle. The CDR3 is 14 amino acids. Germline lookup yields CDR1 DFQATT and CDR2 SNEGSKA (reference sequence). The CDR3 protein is CSARPALRANVLTF. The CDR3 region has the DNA TGCAGTGCTAGACCGGCGCTCCGGGCCAACGTCCTGACTTTC.

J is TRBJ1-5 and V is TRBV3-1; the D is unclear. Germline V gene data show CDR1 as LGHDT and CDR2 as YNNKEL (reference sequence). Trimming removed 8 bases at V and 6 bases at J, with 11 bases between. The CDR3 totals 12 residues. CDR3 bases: TGTGCCAGCGCCCAGGCAGGTCAGCCCCAGCATTTT. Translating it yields CASAQAGQPQHF.

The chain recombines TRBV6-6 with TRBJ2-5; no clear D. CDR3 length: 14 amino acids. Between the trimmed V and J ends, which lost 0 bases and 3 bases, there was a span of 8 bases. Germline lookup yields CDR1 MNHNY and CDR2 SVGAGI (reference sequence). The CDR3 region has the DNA TGTGCCAGCAGTTACTCGAAAGGGAAAGAGACCCAGTACTTC. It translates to CASSYSKGKETQYF.

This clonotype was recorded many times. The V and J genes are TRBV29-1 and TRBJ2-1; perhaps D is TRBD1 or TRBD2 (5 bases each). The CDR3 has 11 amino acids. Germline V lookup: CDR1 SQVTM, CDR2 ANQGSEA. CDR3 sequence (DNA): TGCAGGGCCCAGAGGGGCGATGAGCAGTTCTTC. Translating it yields CRAQRGDEQFF.

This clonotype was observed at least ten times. CDR3 bases: TGTGCCAGCAGCGAGGGACTAGCGGGGGTCCAAGAGACCCAGTACTTC. It is translated as CASSEGLAGVQETQYF. This sequence joins TRBV28 and TRBJ2-5; TRBD2 aligns across 14 bases. Germline V lookup: CDR1 MDHEN, CDR2 SYDVKM. The CDR3 covers 16 residues. The V gene end was trimmed by 6 bases and the J gene end by 1 base; junction bases not matched to a gene: 4. The complete variable domain, with remaining parts taken from reference TRBV28 and TRBJ2-5, reads DVKVTQSSRYLVKRTGEKVFLECVQDMDHENMFWYRQDPGLGLRLIYFSYDVKMKEKGDIPEGYSVSREKKERFSLILESASTNQTSMYLCASSEGLAGVQETQYFGPGTRLLVL.

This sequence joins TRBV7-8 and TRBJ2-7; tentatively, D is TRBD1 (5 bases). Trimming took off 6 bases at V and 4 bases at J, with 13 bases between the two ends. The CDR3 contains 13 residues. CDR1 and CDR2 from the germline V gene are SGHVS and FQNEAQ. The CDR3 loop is CASRMAGKYEQYF. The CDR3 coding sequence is TGTGCCAGCAGGATGGCAGGGAAATACGAGCAGTACTTC.

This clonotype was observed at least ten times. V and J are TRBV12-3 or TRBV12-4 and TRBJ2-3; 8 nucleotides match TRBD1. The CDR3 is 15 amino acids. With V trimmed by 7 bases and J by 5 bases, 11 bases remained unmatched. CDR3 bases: TGTGCCAGCACCCCTGGGGCAGGGGGCCGAGATACGCAGTATTTT. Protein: CASTPGAGGRDTQYF.

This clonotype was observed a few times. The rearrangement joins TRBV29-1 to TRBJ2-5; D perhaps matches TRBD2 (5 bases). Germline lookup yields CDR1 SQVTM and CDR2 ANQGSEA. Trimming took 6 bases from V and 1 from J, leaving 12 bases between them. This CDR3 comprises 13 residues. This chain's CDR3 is CSVKGALQETQYF. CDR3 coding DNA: TGCAGCGTGAAGGGAGCCCTCCAAGAGACCCAGTACTTC.

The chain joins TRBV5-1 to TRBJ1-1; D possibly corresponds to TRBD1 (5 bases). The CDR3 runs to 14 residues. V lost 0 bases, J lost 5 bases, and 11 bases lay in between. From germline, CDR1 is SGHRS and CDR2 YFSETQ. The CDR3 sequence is CASSLGAGGTEAFF. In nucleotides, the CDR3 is TGCGCCAGCAGCTTGGGGGCCGGGGGGACTGAAGCTTTCTTT.

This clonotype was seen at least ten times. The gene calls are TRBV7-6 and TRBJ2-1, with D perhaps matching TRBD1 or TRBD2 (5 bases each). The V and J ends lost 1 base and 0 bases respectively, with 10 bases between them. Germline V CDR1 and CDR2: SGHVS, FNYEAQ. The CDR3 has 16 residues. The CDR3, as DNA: TGTGCCAGCAGCTTAGATGGGGGATCCTCCTACAATGAGCAGTTCTTC. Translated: CASSLDGGSSYNEQFF.

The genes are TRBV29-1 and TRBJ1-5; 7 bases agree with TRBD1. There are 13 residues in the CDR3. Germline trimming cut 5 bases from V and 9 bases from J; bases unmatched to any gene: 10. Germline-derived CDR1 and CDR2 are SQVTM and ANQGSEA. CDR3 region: CSVQTGIHRPQHF. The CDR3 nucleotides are TGCAGCGTTCAGACAGGGATCCATCGGCCCCAGCATTTT. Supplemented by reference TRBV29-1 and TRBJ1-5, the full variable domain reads SAVISQKPSRDICQRGTSLTIQCQVDSQVTMMFWYRQQPGQSLTLIATANQGSEATYESGFVIDKFPISRPNLTFSTLTVSNMSPEDSSIYLCSVQTGIHRPQHFGDGTRLSIL.

CDR3 nucleotides: TGTGCCAGCAGCCGAGAGGGCTTACTACTATATGGCTACACCTTC. Translating gives CASSREGLLLYGYTF. The J gene is TRBJ1-2, the V gene TRBV3-1; the D is unclear. Germline V CDR1 and CDR2: LGHDT, YNNKEL (reference sequence). Deletions cut 4 bases from V and 5 bases from J, with 17 bases between. This CDR3 is built from 15 residues.

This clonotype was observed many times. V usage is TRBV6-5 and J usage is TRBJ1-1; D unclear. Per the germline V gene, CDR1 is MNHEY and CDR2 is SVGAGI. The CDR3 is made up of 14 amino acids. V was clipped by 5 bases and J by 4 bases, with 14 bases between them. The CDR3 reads CASSRRVGGTEAFF. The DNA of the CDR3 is TGTGCCAGCAGTCGTAGGGTGGGTGGCACTGAAGCTTTCTTT.

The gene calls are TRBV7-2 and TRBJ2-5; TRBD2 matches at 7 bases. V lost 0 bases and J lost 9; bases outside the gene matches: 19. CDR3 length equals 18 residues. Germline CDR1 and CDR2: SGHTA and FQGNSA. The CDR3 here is CASSLAGGVGRFWFPQYF. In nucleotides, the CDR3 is TGTGCCAGCAGCTTAGCTGGGGGGGTTGGACGGTTTTGGTTCCCCCAGTACTTC.

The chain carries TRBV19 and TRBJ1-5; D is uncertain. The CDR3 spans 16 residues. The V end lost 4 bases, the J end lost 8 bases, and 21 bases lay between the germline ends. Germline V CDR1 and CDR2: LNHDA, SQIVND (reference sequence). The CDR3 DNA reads TGTGCCAGTAGTAAGAACCCCCCGGTGATAGCTGAGCCCCAGCATTTT. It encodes CASSKNPPVIAEPQHF.

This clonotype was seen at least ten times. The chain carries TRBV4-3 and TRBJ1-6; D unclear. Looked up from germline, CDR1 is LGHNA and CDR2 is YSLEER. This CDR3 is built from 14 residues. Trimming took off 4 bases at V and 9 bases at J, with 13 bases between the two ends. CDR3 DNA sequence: TGCGCCAGCAGCCGGGCGGCAGGAGGTTCACCCCTCCACTTT. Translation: CASSRAAGGSPLHF.

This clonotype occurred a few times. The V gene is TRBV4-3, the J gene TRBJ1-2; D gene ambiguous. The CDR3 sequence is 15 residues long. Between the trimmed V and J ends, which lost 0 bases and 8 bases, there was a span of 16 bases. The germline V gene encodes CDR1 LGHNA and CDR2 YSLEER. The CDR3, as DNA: TGCGCCAGCAGCCAAGAAAATCGGTTGTCTATGGGCTACACCTTC. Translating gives CASSQENRLSMGYTF.

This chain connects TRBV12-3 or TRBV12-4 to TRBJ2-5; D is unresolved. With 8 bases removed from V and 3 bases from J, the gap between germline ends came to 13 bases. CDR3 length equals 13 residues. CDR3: CASSYVAEETQYF. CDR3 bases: TGTGCCAGCTCTTATGTGGCAGAAGAGACCCAGTACTTC.